Below are 20 T cell receptor beta chains sequenced from a single sample in a study of OX40 agonist ivuxolimab in advanced cancers. Assay: immunoSEQ multiplex PCR; the TCRdb copy retains only in-frame clones and omits some. The sample has 30,000 to 40,000 clones, 92% seen once. The source was CD4+ or CD8+ T cells sorted from blood, collected in a trial of the OX40 agonist ivuxolimab. Source of these receptors: an adult with an advanced solid tumor such as melanoma, head and neck, liver or kidney cancer.

The V and J genes are TRBV7-3 and TRBJ1-1, with D tentatively TRBD1 (5 bases). Trimming pared 3 bases from V and 4 bases from J, leaving 9 bases between. The CDR3 totals 13 residues. Germline-derived CDR1 and CDR2 are SGHTA and FQGTGA. For the CDR3, the DNA is TGTGCCAGCAGCTTCGGCCAGGGCACTGAAGCTTTCTTT. It is translated as CASSFGQGTEAFF.

The chain uses TRBV27 and TRBJ1-1, with D unresolved. CDR3 length equals 13 residues. V was pared by 5 bases and J by 0 bases, with 7 bases between. The germline CDR1 and CDR2 sequences are MNHEY and SMNVEV (reference sequence). CDR3 protein: CASSLTVNTEAFF. CDR3 nucleotide sequence: TGTGCCAGCAGTCTTACAGTGAACACTGAAGCTTTCTTT.

The genes are TRBV6-6 and TRBJ1-5; D call uncertain. Trimming took off 0 bases at V and 6 bases at J, with 3 bases between the two ends. The CDR3 runs to 12 residues. The V gene's germline CDR1 is MNHNY and CDR2 SVGAGI (reference sequence). CDR3 amino acids: CASSYSGQPQHF. CDR3 bases: TGTGCCAGCAGTTACTCGGGTCAGCCCCAGCATTTT.

The J gene is TRBJ2-3, the V gene TRBV23-1; D remains ambiguous. TRBV23-1 is noted as an ORF with a role that remains uncertain. The CDR3 consists of 12 residues. Trimming took off 2 bases at V and 1 base at J, with 1 base between the two ends. This chain's CDR3 is CASSQRTDTQYF. In nucleotides, the CDR3 is TGCGCCAGCAGTCAACGCACAGATACGCAGTATTTT.

The chain uses TRBV2 and TRBJ2-1, with a tentative D call TRBD2 (5 bases). V lost 5 bases and J lost 8, with 13 bases in between. Germline V CDR1 and CDR2: SNHLY, FYNNEI. The CDR3 contains 13 residues. DNA for the CDR3: TGTGCCAGCAGTAGAGACCTGAGGGATGAGCAGTTCTTC. Translation gives CASSRDLRDEQFF.

The chain uses TRBV7-9 and TRBJ1-2, with a weak D call TRBD1 (5 bases). Germline-derived CDR1 and CDR2 are SEHNR and FQNEAQ (reference sequence). V lost 11 bases and J lost 7, with 17 bases in between. The CDR3 has 12 amino acids. This chain's CDR3 is CALSRDSRGYTF. The CDR3 region has the DNA TGTGCCCTTTCACGGGACTCTCGTGGCTACACCTTC.

The chain carries TRBV27 and TRBJ1-3; perhaps TRBD1 as D (5 bases). Trimming shortened V by 5 bases and J by 8 bases, and 16 bases separated the two germline ends. This CDR3 has 14 residues. The germline V gene encodes CDR1 MNHEY and CDR2 SMNVEV (reference sequence). The CDR3 loop is CASSTGSLKDTIYF. The CDR3 DNA follows: TGTGCCAGCAGTACAGGCTCTCTTAAAGACACCATATATTTT.

The sample holds one count of this clone. The chain uses TRBV28 and TRBJ2-7; TRBD1 aligns across 7 bases. Germline CDR1 MDHEN, CDR2 SYDVKM. V lost 3 bases, J lost 3 bases, and 8 bases stayed unmatched. The CDR3 runs to 15 residues. CDR3 coding DNA: TGTGCCAGCAGTTTGGTTGTGACAGGGTTCTACGAGCAGTACTTC. Amino acids: CASSLVVTGFYEQYF.

This sequence joins TRBV7-8 and TRBJ2-1; 9 bases align to TRBD2. The CDR3 has 16 amino acids. CDR1 and CDR2 from the germline V gene are SGHVS and FQNEAQ. The V gene end was trimmed by 5 bases and the J gene end by 0 bases; junction bases not matched to a gene: 5. The CDR3 bases are TGTGCCAGCAGCCCCGAGCGGGAGGCCTCCTACAATGAGCAGTTCTTC. Its protein is CASSPEREASYNEQFF.

This rearrangement joins TRBV6-5 to TRBJ2-7; D assignment may be TRBD1 or TRBD2 (5 bases each). The CDR3 is made up of 16 amino acids. Deletions cut 7 bases from V and 0 bases from J, with 19 bases between. Germline lookup yields CDR1 MNHEY and CDR2 SVGAGI. The CDR3 DNA reads as TGTGCCAGCATTTTCTCCGAGGGACGGATCTCCTACGAGCAGTACTTC. Translating it yields CASIFSEGRISYEQYF.

The rearrangement uses TRBV18 and TRBJ2-5; D remains unclear. The V gene's germline CDR1 is KGHSH and CDR2 LQKENI. The CDR3 is 12 amino acids. Trimming left V 6 bases short and J 5 bases short, with 10 bases between. DNA for the CDR3: TGTGCCAGCTCTCAGGTCGGGGAGACCCAGTACTTC. Translating it yields CASSQVGETQYF. Drawing the rest from reference TRBV18 and TRBJ2-5, the complete variable domain is NAGVMQNPRHLVRRRGQEARLRCSPMKGHSHVYWYRQLPEEGLKFMVYLQKENIIDESGMPKERFSAEFPKEGPSILRIQQVVRGDSAAYFCASSQVGETQYFGPGTRLLVL.

The chain joins TRBV13 to TRBJ2-1, with D unclear. This CDR3 contains 12 residues. Trimming left V 5 bases short and J 5 bases short, with 7 bases between. Germline CDR1 PRHDT, CDR2 FYEKMQ (reference sequence). The CDR3 reads CASSGSNNEQFF. As DNA, the CDR3 is TGTGCCAGCAGCGGGTCAAACAATGAGCAGTTCTTC.

The chain links TRBV2 to TRBJ2-1; TRBD2 agrees at 8 bases. Germline loops: CDR1 SNHLY, CDR2 FYNNEI. This CDR3 has 16 amino acids. Trimming cost V 6 bases and J 0 bases; bases outside gene matches: 7. The CDR3, as DNA: TGTGCCAGCAGAGAACCCGGACTAGCCTCCTACAATGAGCAGTTCTTC. Translated: CASREPGLASYNEQFF.

The CDR3 sequence: CASSYLGPPRGEQYF. The CDR3 DNA reads TGTGCCAGCAGTTATCTTGGGCCGCCCCGCGGGGAGCAGTACTTC. V is TRBV6-6 and J is TRBJ2-7; possibly TRBD2 for D (5 bases). The CDR3 extends over 15 amino acids. V shed 3 bases and J shed 7 bases, with 19 bases lying between them. The V gene's germline CDR1 is MNHNY and CDR2 SVGAGI (reference sequence).

This clone was observed once. The V gene is TRBV4-1, the J gene TRBJ2-7, with D perhaps given as TRBD1 or TRBD2 (6 bases each). The CDR3 runs 16 residues. Germline values: CDR1 MGHRA, CDR2 YSYEKL. The V gene lost 3 bases and the J gene lost 3 bases, with 18 bases spanning the gap. CDR3 nucleotides: TGCGCCAGCAGCCACCCCTTGGGGGGCTCTGTCTACGAGCAGTACTTC. Its translation: CASSHPLGGSVYEQYF.

This chain joins TRBV28 and TRBJ2-5, with 7 bases identical to TRBD2. Trimming cost V 7 bases and J 3 bases; bases outside gene matches: 8. Germline CDR1 reads MDHEN; CDR2 reads SYDVKM. The CDR3 covers 14 residues. CDR3 nucleotide sequence: TGTGCCAGCACATTTCTGGGGGGGGAAGAGACCCAGTACTTC. The encoded protein is CASTFLGGEETQYF.

The chain joins TRBV4-1 to TRBJ2-7; the D is unclear. CDR3 length: 13 amino acids. The germline gives CDR1 MGHRA, CDR2 YSYEKL. Between the trimmed V and J ends, which lost 0 bases and 3 bases, there was a span of 6 bases. The CDR3 bases are TGCGCCAGCAGCCAAGAGAACAGCTACGAGCAGTACTTC. Its protein is CASSQENSYEQYF.

This clone was seen once. J is TRBJ1-2 and V is TRBV5-5; no firm D call. Trimming pared 0 bases from V and 5 bases from J, leaving 11 bases between. Germline V gene sequence: CDR1 SGHKS, CDR2 YYEKEE (reference sequence). The CDR3 covers 14 residues. For the CDR3, the DNA is TGTGCCAGCAGCTTGGAACAGTACGGGTATGGCTACACCTTC. The encoded protein is CASSLEQYGYGYTF.

The chain carries TRBV5-4 and TRBJ2-7; D uncertain. The V gene lost 0 bases and the J gene lost 5 bases, with 6 bases spanning the gap. In germline, CDR1 is SGHNT, CDR2 YYREEE (reference sequence). CDR3 length: 12 residues. DNA for the CDR3: TGTGCCAGCAGCTTGGTCGAGAACGAGCAGTACTTC. The encoded protein is CASSLVENEQYF. Supplemented by reference TRBV5-4 and TRBJ2-7, the full variable domain reads ETGVTQSPTHLIKTRGQQVTLRCSSQSGHNTVSWYQQALGQGPQFIFQYYREEENGRGNFPPRFSGLQFPNYSSELNVNALELDDSALYLCASSLVENEQYFGPGTRLTVT.

About this clone: Relative to the germline gene, one junction end is altered; a read error may explain this. The identical CDR3 is also encoded by other nucleotide sequences in the sample. This chain joins TRBV6-6 and TRBJ2-1; no firm D call. There are 15 residues in the CDR3. Germline loops: CDR1 MNHNY, CDR2 SVGAGI (reference sequence). This chain's CDR3 is CASSLPTRADNEQFF. The CDR3 coding sequence is TGCGCCAGCAGCCTCCCGACCCGGGCGGACAATGAGCAGTTCTTC.